The rows below give T cell receptor beta chains drawn from one sample of a study of cytomegalovirus exposure and HLA in healthy donors. Sequencing was performed with immunoSEQ multiplex PCR; in TCRdb, only in-frame clones are kept and a portion is missing. The sample shows about 270,000 clones, around 86% of them seen only once. Material for sequencing was PBMCs. These receptors came from a man aged 40-55 years in good health and CMV-seropositive. Each CDR3 is given with its conserved first and last residue. The D gene is left open where the match is weak. Part of the rows lack a size; the others show once, few, many or a class for expanded clones.

v_gene: TRBV29-1; len: 10; abundance: NA; j_gene: TRBJ2-2; d_gene: NA; CDR3nt: TGCAGCGTTGAAGACAGGGCGGTGTTTTTT; CDR3aa: CSVEDRAVFF
v_gene: TRBV6-5; len: 12; abundance: few; j_gene: TRBJ2-7; d_gene: NA; CDR3nt: TGTGCCACCTCCCCAGGGTCCCACGAGCAGTACTTC; CDR3aa: CATSPGSHEQYF
v_gene: TRBV30; len: 13; abundance: NA; j_gene: TRBJ1-2; d_gene: NA; CDR3nt: TGTGCCTGGGTTGGAGGGTGGAACTATGGCTACACCTTC; CDR3aa: CAWVGGWNYGYTF
v_gene: TRBV11-1; len: 15; abundance: NA; j_gene: TRBJ2-1; d_gene: TRBD1; CDR3nt: TGTGCCAGCAGCGAGGGACAGGGGGGTTTTAGTGAGCAGTTCTTC; CDR3aa: CASSEGQGGFSEQFF
v_gene: TRBV7-3; len: 14; abundance: few; j_gene: TRBJ2-1; d_gene: TRBD1; CDR3nt: TGTGCCAGCAGCCCTTCACAGGGGCGTAATGAGCAGTTCTTC; CDR3aa: CASSPSQGRNEQFF
v_gene: TRBV13; len: 14; abundance: NA; j_gene: TRBJ1-5; d_gene: NA; CDR3nt: TGTGCCAGCAGCTTAGGACAGTGGTCTCAGCCCCAGCATTTT; CDR3aa: CASSLGQWSQPQHF
v_gene: TRBV5-6; len: 14; abundance: NA; j_gene: TRBJ2-7; d_gene: TRBD2; CDR3nt: TGTGCCAGCAGCTTGGTAGCGGGAGGTTACGAGCAGTACTTC; CDR3aa: CASSLVAGGYEQYF
v_gene: TRBV7-3; len: 13; abundance: few; j_gene: TRBJ1-1; d_gene: NA; CDR3nt: TGTGCCAGCAGCTTAACGGGGGGACTTGAAGCTTTCTTT; CDR3aa: CASSLTGGLEAFF
v_gene: TRBV11-3; len: 11; abundance: NA; j_gene: TRBJ1-1; d_gene: NA; CDR3nt: TGTGCCAGCACCCTTGAGGGAAGCGCTTTCTTT; CDR3aa: CASTLEGSAFF
v_gene: TRBV2; len: 15; abundance: NA; j_gene: TRBJ2-5; d_gene: TRBD1; CDR3nt: TGTGCCAGCAGTCAAGGACAGGGCCCGTTTGGGACCCAGTACTTC; CDR3aa: CASSQGQGPFGTQYF
v_gene: TRBV6-6; len: 14; abundance: NA; j_gene: TRBJ2-1; d_gene: TRBD2; CDR3nt: TGTGCCGTTCTAGCGGGTCTCCCGGGGAATGAGCAGTTCTTC; CDR3aa: CAVLAGLPGNEQFF
v_gene: TRBV7-2; len: 17; abundance: NA; j_gene: TRBJ2-3; d_gene: TRBD2; CDR3nt: TGTGCCAGCAGCTCCGGACTAGCGGGAGGGCGTGCAGATACGCAGTATTTT; CDR3aa: CASSSGLAGGRADTQYF
v_gene: TRBV5-6; len: 17; abundance: NA; j_gene: TRBJ2-1; d_gene: NA; CDR3nt: TGTGCCAGCAGCTTGGCCAATTGGGCAGGGCTTTACAATGAGCAGTTCTTC; CDR3aa: CASSLANWAGLYNEQFF
v_gene: TRBV7-9; len: 15; abundance: NA; j_gene: TRBJ2-1; d_gene: TRBD1; CDR3nt: TGTGCCAGCAGCCGACGTGGACAGGGCTACAATGAGCAGTTCTTC; CDR3aa: CASSRRGQGYNEQFF